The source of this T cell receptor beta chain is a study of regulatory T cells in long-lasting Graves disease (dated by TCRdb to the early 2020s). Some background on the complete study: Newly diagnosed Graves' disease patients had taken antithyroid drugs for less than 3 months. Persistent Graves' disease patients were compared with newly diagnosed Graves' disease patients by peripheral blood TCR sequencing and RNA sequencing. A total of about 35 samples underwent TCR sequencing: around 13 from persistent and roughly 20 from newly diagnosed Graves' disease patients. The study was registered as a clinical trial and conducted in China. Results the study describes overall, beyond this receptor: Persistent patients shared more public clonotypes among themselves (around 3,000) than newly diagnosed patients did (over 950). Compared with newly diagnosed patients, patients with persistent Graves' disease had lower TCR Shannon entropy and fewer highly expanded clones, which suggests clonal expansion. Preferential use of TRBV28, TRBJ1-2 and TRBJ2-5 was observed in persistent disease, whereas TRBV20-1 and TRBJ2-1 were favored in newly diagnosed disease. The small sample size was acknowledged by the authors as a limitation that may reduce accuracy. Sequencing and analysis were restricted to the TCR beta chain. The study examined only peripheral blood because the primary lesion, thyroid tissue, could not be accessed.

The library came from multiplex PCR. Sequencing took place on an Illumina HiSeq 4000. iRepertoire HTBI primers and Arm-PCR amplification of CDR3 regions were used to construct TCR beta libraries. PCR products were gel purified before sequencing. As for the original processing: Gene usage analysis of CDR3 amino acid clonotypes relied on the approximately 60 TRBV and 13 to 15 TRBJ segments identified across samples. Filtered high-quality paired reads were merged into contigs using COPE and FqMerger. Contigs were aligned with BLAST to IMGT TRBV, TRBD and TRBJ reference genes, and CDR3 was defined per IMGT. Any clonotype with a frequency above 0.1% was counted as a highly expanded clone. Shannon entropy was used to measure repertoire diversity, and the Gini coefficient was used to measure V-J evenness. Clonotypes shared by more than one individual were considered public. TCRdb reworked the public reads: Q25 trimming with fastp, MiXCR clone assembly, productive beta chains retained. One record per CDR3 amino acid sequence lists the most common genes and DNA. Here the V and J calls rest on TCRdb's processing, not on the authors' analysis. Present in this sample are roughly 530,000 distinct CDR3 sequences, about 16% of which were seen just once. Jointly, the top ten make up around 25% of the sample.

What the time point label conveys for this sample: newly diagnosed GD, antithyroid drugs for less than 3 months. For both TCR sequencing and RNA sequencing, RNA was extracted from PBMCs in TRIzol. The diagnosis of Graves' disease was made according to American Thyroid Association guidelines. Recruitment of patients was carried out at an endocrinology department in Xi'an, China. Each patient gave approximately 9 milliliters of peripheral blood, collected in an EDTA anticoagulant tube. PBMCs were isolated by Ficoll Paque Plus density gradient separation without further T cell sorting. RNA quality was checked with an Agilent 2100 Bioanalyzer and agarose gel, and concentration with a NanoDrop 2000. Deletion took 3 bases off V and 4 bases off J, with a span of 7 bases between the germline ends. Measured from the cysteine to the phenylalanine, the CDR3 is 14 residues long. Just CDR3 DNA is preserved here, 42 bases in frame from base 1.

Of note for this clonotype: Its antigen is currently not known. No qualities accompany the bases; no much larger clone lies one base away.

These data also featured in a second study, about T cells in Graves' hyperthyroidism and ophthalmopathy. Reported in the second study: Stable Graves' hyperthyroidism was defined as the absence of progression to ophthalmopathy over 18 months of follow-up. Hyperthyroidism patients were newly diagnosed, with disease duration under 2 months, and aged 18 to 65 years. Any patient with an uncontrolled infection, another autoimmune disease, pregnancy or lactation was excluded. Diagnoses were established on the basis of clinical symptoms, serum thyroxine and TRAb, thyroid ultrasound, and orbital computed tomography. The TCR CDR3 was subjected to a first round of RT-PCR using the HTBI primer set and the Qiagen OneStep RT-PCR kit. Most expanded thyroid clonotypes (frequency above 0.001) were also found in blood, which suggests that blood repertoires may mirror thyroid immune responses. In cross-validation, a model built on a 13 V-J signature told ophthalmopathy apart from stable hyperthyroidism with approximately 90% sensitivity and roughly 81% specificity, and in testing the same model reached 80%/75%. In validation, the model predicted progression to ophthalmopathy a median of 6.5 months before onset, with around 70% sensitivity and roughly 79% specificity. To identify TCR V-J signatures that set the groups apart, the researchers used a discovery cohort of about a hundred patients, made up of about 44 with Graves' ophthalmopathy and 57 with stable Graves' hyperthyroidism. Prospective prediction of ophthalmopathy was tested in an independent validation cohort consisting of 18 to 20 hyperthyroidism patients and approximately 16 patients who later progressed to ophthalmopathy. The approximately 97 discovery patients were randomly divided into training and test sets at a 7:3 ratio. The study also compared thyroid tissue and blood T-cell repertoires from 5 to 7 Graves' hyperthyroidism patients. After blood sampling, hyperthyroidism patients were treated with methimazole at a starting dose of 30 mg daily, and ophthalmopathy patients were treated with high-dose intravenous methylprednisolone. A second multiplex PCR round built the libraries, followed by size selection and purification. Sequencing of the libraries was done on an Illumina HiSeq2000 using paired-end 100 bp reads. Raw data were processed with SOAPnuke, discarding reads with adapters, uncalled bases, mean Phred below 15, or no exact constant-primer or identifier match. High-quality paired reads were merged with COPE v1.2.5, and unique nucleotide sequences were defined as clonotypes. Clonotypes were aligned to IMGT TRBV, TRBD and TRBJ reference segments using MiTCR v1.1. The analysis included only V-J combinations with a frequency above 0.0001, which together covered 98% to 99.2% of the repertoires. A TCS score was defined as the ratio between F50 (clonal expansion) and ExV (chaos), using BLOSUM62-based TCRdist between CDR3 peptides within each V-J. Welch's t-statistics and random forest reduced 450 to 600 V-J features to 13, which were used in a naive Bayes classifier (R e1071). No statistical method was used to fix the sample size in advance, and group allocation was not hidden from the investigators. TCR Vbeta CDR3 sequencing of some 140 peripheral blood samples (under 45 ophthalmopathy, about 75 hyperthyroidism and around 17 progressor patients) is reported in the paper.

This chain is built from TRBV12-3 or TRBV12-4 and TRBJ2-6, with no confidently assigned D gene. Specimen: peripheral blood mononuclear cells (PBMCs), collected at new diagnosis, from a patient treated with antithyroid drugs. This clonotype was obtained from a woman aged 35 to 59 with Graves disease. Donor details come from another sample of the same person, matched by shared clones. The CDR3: CASSFLQGANVLTF. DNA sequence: TGTGCCAGCAGTTTTCTGCAGGGGGCCAACGTCCTGACTTTC.